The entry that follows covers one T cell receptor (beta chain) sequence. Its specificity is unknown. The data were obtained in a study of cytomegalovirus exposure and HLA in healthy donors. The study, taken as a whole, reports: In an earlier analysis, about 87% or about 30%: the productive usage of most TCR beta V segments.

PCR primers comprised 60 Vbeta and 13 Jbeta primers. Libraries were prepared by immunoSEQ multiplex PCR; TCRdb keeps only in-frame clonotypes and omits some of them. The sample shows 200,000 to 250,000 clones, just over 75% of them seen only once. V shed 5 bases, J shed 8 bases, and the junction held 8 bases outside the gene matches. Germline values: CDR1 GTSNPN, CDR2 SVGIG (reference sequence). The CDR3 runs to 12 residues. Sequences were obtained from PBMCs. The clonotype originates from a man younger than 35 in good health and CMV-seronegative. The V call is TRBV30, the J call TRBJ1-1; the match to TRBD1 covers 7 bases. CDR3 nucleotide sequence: TGTGCCTGGGTAGGACAGGCCGGGGAAGCTTTCTTT. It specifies CAWVGQAGEAFF.